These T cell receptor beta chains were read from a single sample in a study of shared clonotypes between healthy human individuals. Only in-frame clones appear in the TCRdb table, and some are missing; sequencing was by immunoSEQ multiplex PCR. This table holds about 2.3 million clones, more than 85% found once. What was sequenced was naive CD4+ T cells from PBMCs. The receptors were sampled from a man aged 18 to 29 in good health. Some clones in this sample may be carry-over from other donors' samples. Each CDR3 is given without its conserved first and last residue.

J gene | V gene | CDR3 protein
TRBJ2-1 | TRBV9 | ASSVTSGNNEQF
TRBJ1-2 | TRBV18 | ASSPGQPSYGYT
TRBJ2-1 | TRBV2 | ASSEALGGSYNEQF
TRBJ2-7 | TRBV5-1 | ASSSTSGYSYEQY
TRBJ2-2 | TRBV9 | ASSVGFTGELF
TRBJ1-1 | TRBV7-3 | ASSSTGTGSNTEAF
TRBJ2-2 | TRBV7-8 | ASSLTPLAGVGVDTGELF
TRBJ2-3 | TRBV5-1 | ASSLTHRSTDTQY
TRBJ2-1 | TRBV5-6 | ASWGLAGGLSYNEQF
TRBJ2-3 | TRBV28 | ASESRRTDTQY
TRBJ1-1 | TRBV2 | ASRATTGMNTEAF
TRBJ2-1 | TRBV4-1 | ASSQEWGNAWNEQF
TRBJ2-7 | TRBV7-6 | ASTLAGTGPYEQY
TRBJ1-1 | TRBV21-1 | ASSKGRVGDMNTEAF
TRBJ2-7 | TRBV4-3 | ASSRGTSSEQY
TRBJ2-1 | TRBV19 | ASTTGQGRAEQF
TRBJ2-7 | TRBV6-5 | ASSYARGPYEQY
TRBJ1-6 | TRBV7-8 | ASSFRQDNSPLH
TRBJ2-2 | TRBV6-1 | ASSEDTNTGELF
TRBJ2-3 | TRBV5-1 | ASSLGVVGPDTQY
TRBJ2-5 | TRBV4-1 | ASSLHGQGRGQETQY
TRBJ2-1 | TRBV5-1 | ASSLAGQGGNEQF
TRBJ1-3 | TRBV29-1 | SALGQSYTIY
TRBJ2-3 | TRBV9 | ASSDSAGGPGDTQY
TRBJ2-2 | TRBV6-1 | ATRQAGELF
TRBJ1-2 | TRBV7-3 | ASSLAVTGGGYT
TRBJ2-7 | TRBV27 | ASSSQTRTSGKNEQY
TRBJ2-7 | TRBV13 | ASSPLPGNAYEQY
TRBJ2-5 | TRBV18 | ASSPFAGEVSETQY
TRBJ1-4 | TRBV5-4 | ASSLTSNEKLF
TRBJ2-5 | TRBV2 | ASSEEETQY
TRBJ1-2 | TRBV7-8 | ASSSPGTGANYGYT
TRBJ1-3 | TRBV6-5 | ASRQTGRNTIY
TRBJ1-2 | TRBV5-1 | ASSLIGGASGYT
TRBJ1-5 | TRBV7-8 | ASSLDRGRLGQPQH
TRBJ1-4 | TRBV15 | ATSRDVSPTNEKLF
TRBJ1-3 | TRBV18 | ASSPQGGTGNTIY
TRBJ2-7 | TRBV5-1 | ASRTGPGDEQY
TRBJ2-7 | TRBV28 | ASSSRDRGSYEQY
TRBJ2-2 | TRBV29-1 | SVEELSTGELF
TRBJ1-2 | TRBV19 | ASSVDRGGGYT
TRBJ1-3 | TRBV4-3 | ASTPGLIFSGNTIY
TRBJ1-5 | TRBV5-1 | ASILRSGGAQPQH
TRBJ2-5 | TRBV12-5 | ASASQVGETQY
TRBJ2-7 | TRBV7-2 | ASSYAGMREQY
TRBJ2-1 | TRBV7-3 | ASSLSGGPTYNEQF